This T cell receptor (beta chain) was captured by sequencing in a study of PD-1 blockade in classical Hodgkin lymphoma. Study-wide context: A 3 mg/kg intravenous dose of nivolumab was received by patients every 2 weeks.

Assay used: immunoSEQ multiplex PCR; TCRdb lists only in-frame clones, some missing. The repertoire holds 75,000 to 100,000 clones, with over 70% as singletons. Study observations and caveats: Complete responders' diversity at baseline resembled that of newly diagnosed patients. Differences between repertoires have undefined causes, possibly disease activity or prior therapy. CD8+ TCR diversity did not rise significantly by C4D1, unlike CD4+.

Of note for this clone: Its target is not known.

Germline V gene sequence: CDR1 MNHEY, CDR2 SVGAGI. The ends were cut back, 4 bases at V and 1 base at J, with 7 bases in the middle. This CDR3 is built from 13 residues. Following autologous stem cell transplantation, relapse occurred in every patient, and exposure to brentuximab vedotin varied. The chain combines TRBV6-5 with TRBJ1-1, with D unclear. This clonotype originated in a human donor with classical Hodgkin lymphoma. This material consisted of peripheral blood mononuclear cells (PBMCs), taken at baseline. CDR3 sequence: CASSLQQNTEAFF. Here the CDR3 DNA reads TGTGCCAGCAGTTTACAGCAGAACACTGAAGCTTTCTTT.